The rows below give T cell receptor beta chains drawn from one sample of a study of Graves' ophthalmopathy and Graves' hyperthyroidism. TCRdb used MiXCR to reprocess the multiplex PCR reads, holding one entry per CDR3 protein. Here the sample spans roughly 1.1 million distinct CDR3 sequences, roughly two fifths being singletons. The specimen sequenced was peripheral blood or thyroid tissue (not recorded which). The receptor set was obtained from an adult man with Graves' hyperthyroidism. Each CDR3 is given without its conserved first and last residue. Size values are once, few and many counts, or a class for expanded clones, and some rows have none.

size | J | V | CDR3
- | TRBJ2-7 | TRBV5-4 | ASSLTAQTEQY
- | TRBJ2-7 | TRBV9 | ASSVSGGDEQY
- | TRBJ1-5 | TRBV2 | ASSAREGNQPQH
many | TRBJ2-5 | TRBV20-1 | SLTGVQETQY
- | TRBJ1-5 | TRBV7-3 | ASSFRLQDGQPQH
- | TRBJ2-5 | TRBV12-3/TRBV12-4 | ATGLAGVVWETQY
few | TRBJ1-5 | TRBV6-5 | ASILGQNQPQH
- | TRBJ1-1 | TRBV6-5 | ATKRGNTEAF
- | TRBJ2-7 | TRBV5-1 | ASSLAINRVYEQY
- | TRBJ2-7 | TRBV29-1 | SVKGGGVSYEQY
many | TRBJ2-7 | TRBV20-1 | SAREAETGPYEQY
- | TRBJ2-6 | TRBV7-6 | ASSRAGTGIPNVLT
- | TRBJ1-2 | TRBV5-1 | ASGTGYT
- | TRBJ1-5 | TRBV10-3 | ASSDQGSNQPQH
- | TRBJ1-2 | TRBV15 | ATSRVLVGQGTNYGYT
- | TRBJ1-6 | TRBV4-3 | ASSQEMYRPPIGPPLH
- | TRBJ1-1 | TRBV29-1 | SVSRTAGEAF
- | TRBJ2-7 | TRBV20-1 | SAWAALHSYEQY
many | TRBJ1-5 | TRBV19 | ASSIPLGQNQPQH
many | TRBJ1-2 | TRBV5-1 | ASFSPNSNYGYT
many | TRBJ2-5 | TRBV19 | ASSIGAQTQY
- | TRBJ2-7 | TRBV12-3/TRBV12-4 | ASSLNPSSGRASYEQY
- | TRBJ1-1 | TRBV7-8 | ASSLGSKNTEAF
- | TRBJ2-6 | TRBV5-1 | ASGWGVRTSGDSGANVLT
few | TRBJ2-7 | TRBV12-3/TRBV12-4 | ASRGTSGSGVYEQY